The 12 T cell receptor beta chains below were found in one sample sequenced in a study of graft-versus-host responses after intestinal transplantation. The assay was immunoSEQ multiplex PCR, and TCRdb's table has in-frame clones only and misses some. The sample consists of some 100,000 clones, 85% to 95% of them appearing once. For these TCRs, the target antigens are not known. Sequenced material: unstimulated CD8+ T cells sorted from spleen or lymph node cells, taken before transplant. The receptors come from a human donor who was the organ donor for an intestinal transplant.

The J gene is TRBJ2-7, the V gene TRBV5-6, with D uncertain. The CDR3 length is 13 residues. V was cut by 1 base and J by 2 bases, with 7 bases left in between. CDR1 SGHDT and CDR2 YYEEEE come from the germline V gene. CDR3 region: CASSLTQTYEQYF. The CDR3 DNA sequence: TGTGCCAGCAGCTTGACTCAAACCTACGAGCAGTACTTC.

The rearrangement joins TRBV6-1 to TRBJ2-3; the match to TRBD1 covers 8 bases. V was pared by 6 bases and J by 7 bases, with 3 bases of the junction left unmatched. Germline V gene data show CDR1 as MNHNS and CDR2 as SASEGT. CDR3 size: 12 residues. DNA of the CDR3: TGTGCCAGCAGCCGGGACAGGCATACGCAGTATTTT. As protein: CASSRDRHTQYF.

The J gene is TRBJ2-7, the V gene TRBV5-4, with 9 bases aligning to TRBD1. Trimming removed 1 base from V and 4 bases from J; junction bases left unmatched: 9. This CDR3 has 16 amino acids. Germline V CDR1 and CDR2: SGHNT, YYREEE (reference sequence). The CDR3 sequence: CASSLPGQGRKYEQYF. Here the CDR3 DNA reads TGTGCCAGCAGCTTGCCGGGACAGGGAAGAAAATACGAGCAGTACTTC.

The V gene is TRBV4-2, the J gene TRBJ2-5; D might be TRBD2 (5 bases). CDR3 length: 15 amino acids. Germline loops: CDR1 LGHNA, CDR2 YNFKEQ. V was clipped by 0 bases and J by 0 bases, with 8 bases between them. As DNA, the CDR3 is TGTGCCAGCAGCCAAGAAGGGCGGGACCAAGAGACCCAGTACTTC. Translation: CASSQEGRDQETQYF.

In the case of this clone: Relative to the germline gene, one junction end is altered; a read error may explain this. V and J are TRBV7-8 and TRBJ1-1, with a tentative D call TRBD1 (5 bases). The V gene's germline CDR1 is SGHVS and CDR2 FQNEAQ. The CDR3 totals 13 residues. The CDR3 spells CASSSGLKTEAFF. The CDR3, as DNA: TGTGCCAGCAGCTCAGGGTTGAAGACTGAAGCTTTCTTT.

The CDR3 protein is CATSGTGAYEQYF. In DNA, the CDR3 is TGTGCCACCAGCGGAACAGGGGCCTACGAGCAGTACTTC. This chain joins TRBV15 and TRBJ2-7, with 7 bases identical to TRBD1. After removal of 5 bases from V and 2 bases from J, the junction contained 3 bases not matched to a gene. The CDR3 sequence is 13 residues long. Germline loops: CDR1 LNHNV, CDR2 YYDKDF (reference sequence).

CDR3 in amino acids: CASSFCGVAGGRYEQYF. Here the CDR3 DNA reads TGTGCCAGCAGTTTTTGTGGGGTAGCGGGAGGAAGGTACGAGCAGTACTTC. The gene calls are TRBV28 and TRBJ2-7; TRBD2 agrees at 10 bases. From germline, CDR1 is MDHEN and CDR2 SYDVKM. The CDR3 runs to 17 residues. The V segment lost 3 bases and the J segment 4 bases; nucleotides outside the gene matches: 12.

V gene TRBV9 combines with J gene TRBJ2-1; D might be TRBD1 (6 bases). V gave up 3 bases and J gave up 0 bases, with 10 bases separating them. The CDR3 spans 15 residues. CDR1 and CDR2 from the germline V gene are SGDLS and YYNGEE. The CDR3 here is CASSAGVSSYNEQFF. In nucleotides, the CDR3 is TGTGCCAGCAGCGCAGGGGTAAGCTCCTACAATGAGCAGTTCTTC.

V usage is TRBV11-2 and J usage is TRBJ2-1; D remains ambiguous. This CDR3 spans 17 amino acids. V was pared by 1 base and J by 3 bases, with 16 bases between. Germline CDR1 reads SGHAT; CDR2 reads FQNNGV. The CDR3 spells CASSLVSGRKGYNEQFF. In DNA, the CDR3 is TGTGCCAGCAGCTTAGTTTCGGGTCGTAAAGGCTACAATGAGCAGTTCTTC.

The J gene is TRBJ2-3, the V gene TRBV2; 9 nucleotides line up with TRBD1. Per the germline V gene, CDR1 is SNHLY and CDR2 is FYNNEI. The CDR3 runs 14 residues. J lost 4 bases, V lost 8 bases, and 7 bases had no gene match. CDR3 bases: TGTGCCAGCGGAGGGAGACAGGGGGCAGATACGCAGTATTTT. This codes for CASGGRQGADTQYF.

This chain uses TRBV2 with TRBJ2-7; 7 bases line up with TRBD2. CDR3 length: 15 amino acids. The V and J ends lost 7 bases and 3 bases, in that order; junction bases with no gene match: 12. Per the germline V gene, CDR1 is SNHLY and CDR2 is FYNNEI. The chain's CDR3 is CASKMGGSLGYEQYF. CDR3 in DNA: TGTGCCAGCAAAATGGGCGGGAGCTTGGGCTACGAGCAGTACTTC. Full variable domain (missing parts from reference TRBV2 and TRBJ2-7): EPEVTQTPSHQVTQMGQEVILRCVPISNHLYFYWYRQILGQKVEFLVSFYNNEISEKSEIFDDQFSVERPDGSNFTLKIRSTKLEDSAMYFCASKMGGSLGYEQYFGPGTRLTVT.

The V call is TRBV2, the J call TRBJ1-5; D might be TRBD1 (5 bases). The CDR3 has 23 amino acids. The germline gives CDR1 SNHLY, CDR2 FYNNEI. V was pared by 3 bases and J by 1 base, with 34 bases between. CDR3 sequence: CASSDPEQTAYYSSGQSNQPQHF. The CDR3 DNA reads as TGTGCCAGCAGTGACCCCGAACAGACAGCCTACTATTCATCGGGCCAAAGCAATCAGCCCCAGCATTTT.